This entry is about one TCR beta chain. The antigen is unknown. This sample is part of a study of OX40 agonist ivuxolimab in advanced cancers. Study context: Administration of intravenous ivuxolimab to patients occurred every 2 weeks at 0.01 to 10 mg/kg.

Generated by immunoSEQ multiplex PCR, the TCRdb table keeps only in-frame clones and is missing some. The sample contains about 77,000 clones, over 70% of which appear only once. Study outcomes and limitations: The work left the antigen specificity of expanded peripheral T cells undetermined.

The sample consisted of CD4+ or CD8+ T cells sorted from blood, taken in a trial of the OX40 agonist ivuxolimab. This sequence originates from an adult with an advanced solid tumor such as melanoma, head and neck, liver or kidney cancer.

The CDR3 is CASNSDGYGYTF. CDR3 in DNA: TGTGCCAGCAACTCCGACGGCTATGGCTACACCTTC. This sequence joins TRBV6-5 and TRBJ1-2; D ambiguous. This CDR3 comprises 12 residues. With 7 bases removed from V and 4 bases from J, the gap between germline ends came to 10 bases. CDR1 is MNHEY and CDR2 is SVGAGI in the germline V gene.